Listed below are T cell receptor beta chains from one sample, sequenced in a study of CD8 T cells in Susac syndrome. In TCRdb, the immunoSEQ multiplex PCR reads were re-called with MiXCR into one record per CDR3 protein. This sample has 150,000 to 200,000 distinct CDR3 sequences, with roughly 94% found just once. The sequenced sample consisted of CD4+ T cells from PBMCs. Every receptor here comes from a human donor with multiple sclerosis. CDR3s include the opening cysteine and the closing phenylalanine or tryptophan. A D gene is named only where the DNA matches it firmly.

v_gene: TRBV29-1; j_gene: TRBJ1-1; d_gene: TRBD1; CDR3aa: CSVGQGKAEAFF
v_gene: TRBV7-9; j_gene: TRBJ2-5; d_gene: -; CDR3aa: CASSLEWSSKETQYF
v_gene: TRBV7-2; j_gene: TRBJ2-6; d_gene: -; CDR3aa: CASSLGTVLTF
v_gene: TRBV6-1; j_gene: TRBJ2-5; d_gene: TRBD1; CDR3aa: CASSPPGRGLVGTQYF
v_gene: TRBV18; j_gene: TRBJ1-2; d_gene: -; CDR3aa: CASSPGTDLNDYTF
v_gene: TRBV28; j_gene: TRBJ1-4; d_gene: -; CDR3aa: CASSPDATNEKLFF
v_gene: TRBV2; j_gene: TRBJ2-7; d_gene: -; CDR3aa: CASSDQGKGYEQYF
v_gene: TRBV5-6; j_gene: TRBJ2-1; d_gene: TRBD2; CDR3aa: CASNLGLAGVWRNNEQFF
v_gene: TRBV19; j_gene: TRBJ2-5; d_gene: -; CDR3aa: CASSTPNRGQGNGETQYF
v_gene: TRBV14; j_gene: TRBJ2-7; d_gene: TRBD2; CDR3aa: CASSLQPGGYEYF
v_gene: TRBV7-9; j_gene: TRBJ1-4; d_gene: TRBD1; CDR3aa: CASTRGGGHEEKLFF
v_gene: TRBV28; j_gene: TRBJ2-7; d_gene: -; CDR3aa: CAIRDGNYEQYF
v_gene: TRBV5-1; j_gene: TRBJ2-2; d_gene: TRBD1; CDR3aa: CASSSGQVDTGELFF
v_gene: TRBV20-1; j_gene: TRBJ2-1; d_gene: -; CDR3aa: CSARLAQNNEQFF
v_gene: TRBV7-9; j_gene: TRBJ1-3; d_gene: TRBD1; CDR3aa: CASSPPGTGRLDTIYF
v_gene: TRBV6-2/TRBV6-3; j_gene: TRBJ1-5; d_gene: -; CDR3aa: CASSYVRAFSNQPQHF
v_gene: TRBV25-1; j_gene: TRBJ2-1; d_gene: -; CDR3aa: CASMGTRDSYNEQFF
v_gene: TRBV7-2; j_gene: TRBJ2-7; d_gene: -; CDR3aa: CASSFARQELYEQYF
v_gene: TRBV7-3; j_gene: TRBJ2-7; d_gene: TRBD2; CDR3aa: CASSITLAGLNEQYF
v_gene: TRBV20-1; j_gene: TRBJ2-3; d_gene: TRBD1; CDR3aa: CSAHGTGDPTDTQYF
v_gene: TRBV29-1; j_gene: TRBJ2-3; d_gene: -; CDR3aa: CSVEDRRITQYF
v_gene: TRBV18; j_gene: TRBJ2-5; d_gene: TRBD1; CDR3aa: CASSPAAGTGDLETQYF
v_gene: TRBV5-1; j_gene: TRBJ2-2; d_gene: -; CDR3aa: CASNTGTLAGELFF
v_gene: TRBV12-3/TRBV12-4; j_gene: TRBJ2-5; d_gene: -; CDR3aa: CASSLKVPGETQYF
v_gene: TRBV29-1; j_gene: TRBJ1-6; d_gene: -; CDR3aa: CSVELNREGKSPLHF
v_gene: TRBV29-1; j_gene: TRBJ1-2; d_gene: -; CDR3aa: CSAQRTVEGYTF
v_gene: TRBV2; j_gene: TRBJ1-5; d_gene: -; CDR3aa: CASRGNSNQPQHF
v_gene: TRBV7-9; j_gene: TRBJ2-7; d_gene: -; CDR3aa: CASSRGREQYF
v_gene: TRBV2; j_gene: TRBJ2-7; d_gene: -; CDR3aa: CASSEIPSLAYEQYF
v_gene: TRBV24-1; j_gene: TRBJ2-2; d_gene: -; CDR3aa: CATSPARDTGELFF
v_gene: TRBV3-1; j_gene: TRBJ2-7; d_gene: TRBD2; CDR3aa: CASSHSGTRNSLAYEQYF
v_gene: TRBV30; j_gene: TRBJ1-1; d_gene: -; CDR3aa: CAWSRWDGNTEAFF
v_gene: TRBV13; j_gene: TRBJ2-2; d_gene: -; CDR3aa: CASGQTNTGELFF
v_gene: TRBV6-5; j_gene: TRBJ2-7; d_gene: -; CDR3aa: CASSYSSPPSAYEQYF
v_gene: TRBV20-1; j_gene: TRBJ2-3; d_gene: TRBD1; CDR3aa: CSAPQGGQGASDTQYF
v_gene: TRBV30; j_gene: TRBJ2-1; d_gene: -; CDR3aa: CAWSGGSMGSGDEQFF
v_gene: TRBV7-8; j_gene: TRBJ2-7; d_gene: -; CDR3aa: CASSPSAIRSREQYF
v_gene: TRBV7-2; j_gene: TRBJ2-3; d_gene: -; CDR3aa: CASSLAWSADTQYF